The clone carrying this T cell receptor beta chain came up a few times. Its antigen is still unknown. The CDR3 has 15 residues. CDR1 is SGHRS, CDR2 YFSETQ, per germline. The ends were cut back, 3 bases at V and 2 bases at J, with 12 bases in the middle. Primers for the PCR totalled 60 Vbeta and 13 Jbeta. Per the study methods: Later, roughly 86 million unique TCR beta chains were counted in an analysis, and roughly 11 million of them were shared. This table comes from immunoSEQ multiplex PCR, and its TCRdb copy is limited to in-frame clones, with some not included. Clonal size and the V and J genes are those of that table, whereas D and trimming came from the DNA. Of fewer than 250,000 clones listed, 65% to 75% are singletons. This record belongs to a study of cytomegalovirus exposure and HLA in healthy donors. The study, taken as a whole, reports: The majority of TCR sequences were rare, yet some public TCRs appeared in many donors.

Unrecorded immune exposure was likely among donors, who were nominally healthy when sampled. The chain carries TRBV5-1 and TRBJ2-4; the D gene is possibly TRBD2 (7 bases). Sequenced sample: PBMCs. The receptor was derived from a man aged 25-45 years in good health and CMV-seropositive. CDR3 protein: CASSSSGGPKNIQYF. The CDR3 bases are TGCGCCAGCAGCTCGTCCGGGGGGCCCAAAAACATTCAGTACTTC.